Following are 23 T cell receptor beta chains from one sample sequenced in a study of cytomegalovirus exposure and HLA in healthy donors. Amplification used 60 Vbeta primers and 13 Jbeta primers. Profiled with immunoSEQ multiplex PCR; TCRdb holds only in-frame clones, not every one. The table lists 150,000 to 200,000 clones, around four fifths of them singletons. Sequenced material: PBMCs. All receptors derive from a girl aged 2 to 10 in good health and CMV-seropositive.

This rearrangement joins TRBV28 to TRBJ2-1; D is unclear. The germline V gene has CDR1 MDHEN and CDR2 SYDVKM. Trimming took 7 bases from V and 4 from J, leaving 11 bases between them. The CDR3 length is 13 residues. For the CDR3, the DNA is TGTGCCAGCACGCTTACCCGGTACAATGAGCAGTTCTTC. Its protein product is CASTLTRYNEQFF.

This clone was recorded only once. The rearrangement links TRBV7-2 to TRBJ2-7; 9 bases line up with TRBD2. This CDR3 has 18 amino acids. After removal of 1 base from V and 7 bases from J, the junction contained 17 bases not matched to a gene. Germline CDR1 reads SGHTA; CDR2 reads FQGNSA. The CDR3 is CASSLVGGLAGAGKEQYF. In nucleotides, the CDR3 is TGTGCCAGCAGCTTAGTTGGGGGGTTAGCGGGAGCGGGGAAAGAGCAGTACTTC. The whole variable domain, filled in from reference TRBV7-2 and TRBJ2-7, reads GAGVSQSPSNKVTEKGKDVELRCDPISGHTALYWYRQSLGQGLEFLIYFQGNSAPDKSGLPSDRFSAERTGGSVSTLTIQRTQQEDSAVYLCASSLVGGLAGAGKEQYFGPGTRLTVT.

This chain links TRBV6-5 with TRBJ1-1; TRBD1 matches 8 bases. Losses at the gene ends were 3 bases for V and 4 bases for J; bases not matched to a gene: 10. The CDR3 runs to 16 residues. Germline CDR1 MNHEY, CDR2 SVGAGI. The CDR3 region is CASSYGAGGPGTEAFF. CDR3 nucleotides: TGTGCCAGCAGTTATGGGGCAGGGGGCCCGGGCACTGAAGCTTTCTTT.

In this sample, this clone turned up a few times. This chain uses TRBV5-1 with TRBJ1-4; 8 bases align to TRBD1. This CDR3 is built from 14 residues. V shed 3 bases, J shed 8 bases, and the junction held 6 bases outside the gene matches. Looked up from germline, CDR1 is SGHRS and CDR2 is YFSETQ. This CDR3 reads CASSYRGSREKLFF. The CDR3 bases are TGCGCCAGCAGCTACAGGGGGAGTCGGGAAAAACTGTTTTTT.

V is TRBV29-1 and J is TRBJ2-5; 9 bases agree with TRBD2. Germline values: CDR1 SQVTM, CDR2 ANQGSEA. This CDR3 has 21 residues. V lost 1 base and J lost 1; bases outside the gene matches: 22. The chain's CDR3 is CSVEVRPVSRLAVLLQETQYF. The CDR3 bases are TGCAGCGTTGAAGTACGTCCCGTATCGAGACTAGCGGTCCTTCTCCAAGAGACCCAGTACTTC. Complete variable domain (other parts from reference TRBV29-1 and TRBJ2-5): SAVISQKPSRDICQRGTSLTIQCQVDSQVTMMFWYRQQPGQSLTLIATANQGSEATYESGFVIDKFPISRPNLTFSTLTVSNMSPEDSSIYLCSVEVRPVSRLAVLLQETQYFGPGTRLLVL.

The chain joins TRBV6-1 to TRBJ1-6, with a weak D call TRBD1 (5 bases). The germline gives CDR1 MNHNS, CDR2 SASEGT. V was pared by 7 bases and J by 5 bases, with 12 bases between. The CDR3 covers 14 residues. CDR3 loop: CASMEGSDNSPLHF. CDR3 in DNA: TGTGCCAGCATGGAGGGGTCGGATAATTCACCCCTCCACTTT.

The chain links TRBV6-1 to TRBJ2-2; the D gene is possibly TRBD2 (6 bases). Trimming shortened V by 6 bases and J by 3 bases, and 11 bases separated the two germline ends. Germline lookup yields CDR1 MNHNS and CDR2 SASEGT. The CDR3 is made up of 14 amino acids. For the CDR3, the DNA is TGTGCCAGCAGCCCGGGACTTCACACCGGGGAGCTGTTTTTT. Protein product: CASSPGLHTGELFF.

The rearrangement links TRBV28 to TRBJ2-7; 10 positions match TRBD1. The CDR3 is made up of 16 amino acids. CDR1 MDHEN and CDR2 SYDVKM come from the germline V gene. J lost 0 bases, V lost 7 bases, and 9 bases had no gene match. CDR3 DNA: TGTGCCAGCATGGGTCACGACAGGGGGCTCTCCTACGAGCAGTACTTC. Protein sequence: CASMGHDRGLSYEQYF. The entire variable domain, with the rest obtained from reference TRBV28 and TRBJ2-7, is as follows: DVKVTQSSRYLVKRTGEKVFLECVQDMDHENMFWYRQDPGLGLRLIYFSYDVKMKEKGDIPEGYSVSREKKERFSLILESASTNQTSMYLCASMGHDRGLSYEQYFGPGTRLTVT.

The CDR3 DNA reads TGCGCCAGCAGCTTAGCATCAGGGTTCTACGAGCAGTACTTC. Translated: CASSLASGFYEQYF. The V call is TRBV5-1, the J call TRBJ2-7; TRBD1 is a possible D gene (5 bases). This CDR3 comprises 14 residues. V dropped 2 bases and J dropped 3 bases, with 12 bases sitting between them. Germline V gene lookup returns CDR1 SGHRS and CDR2 YFSETQ.

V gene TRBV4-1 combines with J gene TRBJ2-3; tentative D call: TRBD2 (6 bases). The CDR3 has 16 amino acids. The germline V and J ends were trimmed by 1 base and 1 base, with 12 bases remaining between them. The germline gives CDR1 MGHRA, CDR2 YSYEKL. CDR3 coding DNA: TGCGCCAGCAGCCAAGTTGGGAGGAGGGGCACAGATACGCAGTATTTT. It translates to CASSQVGRRGTDTQYF.

The CDR3 DNA reads TGTGCCAGCAGCGTATCGGCTAGCGGGAGGGGGGGTAACATTCAGTACTTC. This encodes CASSVSASGRGGNIQYF. The gene calls are TRBV9 and TRBJ2-4; 12 bases agree with TRBD2. The germline gives CDR1 SGDLS, CDR2 YYNGEE. This CDR3 is built from 17 residues. V was clipped by 1 base and J by 7 bases; unmatched bases: 9.

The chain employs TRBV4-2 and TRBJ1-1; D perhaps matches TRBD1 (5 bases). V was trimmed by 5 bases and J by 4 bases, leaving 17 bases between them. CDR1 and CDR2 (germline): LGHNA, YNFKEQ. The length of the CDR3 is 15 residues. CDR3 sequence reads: CASSERVGGGTEAFF. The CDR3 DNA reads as TGTGCCAGCAGCGAAAGGGTCGGCGGGGGCACTGAAGCTTTCTTT.

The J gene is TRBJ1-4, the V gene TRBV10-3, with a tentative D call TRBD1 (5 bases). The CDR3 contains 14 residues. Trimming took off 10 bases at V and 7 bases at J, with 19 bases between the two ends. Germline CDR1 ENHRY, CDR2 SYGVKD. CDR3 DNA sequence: TGTGCCACCGGGAGAGGACAACGAGCTGAAAAACTGTTTTTT. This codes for CATGRGQRAEKLFF.

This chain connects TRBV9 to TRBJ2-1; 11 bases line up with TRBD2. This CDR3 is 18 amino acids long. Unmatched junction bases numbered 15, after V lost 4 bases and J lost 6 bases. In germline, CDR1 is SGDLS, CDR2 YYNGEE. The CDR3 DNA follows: TGTGCCAGCAGCCCAGAGCCCAAACTAGCGGGAGCGCGCAATGAGCAGTTCTTC. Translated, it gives CASSPEPKLAGARNEQFF.

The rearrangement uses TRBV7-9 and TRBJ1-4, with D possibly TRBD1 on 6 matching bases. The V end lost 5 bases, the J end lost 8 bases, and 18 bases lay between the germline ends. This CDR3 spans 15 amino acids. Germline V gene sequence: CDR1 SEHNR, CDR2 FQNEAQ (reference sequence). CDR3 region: CASSQIRGAGEKLFF. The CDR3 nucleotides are TGTGCCAGCAGCCAGATCCGGGGGGCAGGGGAAAAACTGTTTTTT.

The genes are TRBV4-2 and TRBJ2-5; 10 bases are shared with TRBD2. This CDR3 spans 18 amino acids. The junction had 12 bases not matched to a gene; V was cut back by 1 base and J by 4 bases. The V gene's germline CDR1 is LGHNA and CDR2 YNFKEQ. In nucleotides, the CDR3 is TGTGCCAGCAGCCAAGTAGGTCTAGCGGGAGTCCGGGGAGAGACCCAGTACTTC. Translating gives CASSQVGLAGVRGETQYF.

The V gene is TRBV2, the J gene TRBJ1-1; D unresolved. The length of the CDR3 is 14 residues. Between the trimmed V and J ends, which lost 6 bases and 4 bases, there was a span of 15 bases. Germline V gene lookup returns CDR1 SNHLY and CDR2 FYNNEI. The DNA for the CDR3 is TGTGCCAGCAGCTGGGAGGGAGGTGGCACTGAAGCTTTCTTT. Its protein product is CASSWEGGGTEAFF.

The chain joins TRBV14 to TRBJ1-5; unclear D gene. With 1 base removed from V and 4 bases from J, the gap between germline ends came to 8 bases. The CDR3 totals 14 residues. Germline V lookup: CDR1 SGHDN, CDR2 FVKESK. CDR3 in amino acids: CASSQVRGNQPQHF. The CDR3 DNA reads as TGTGCCAGCAGCCAAGTCCGGGGTAATCAGCCCCAGCATTTT.

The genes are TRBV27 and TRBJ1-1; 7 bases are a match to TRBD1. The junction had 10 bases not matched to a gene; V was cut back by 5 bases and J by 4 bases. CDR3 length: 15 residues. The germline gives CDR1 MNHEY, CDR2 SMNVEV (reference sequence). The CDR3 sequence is CASSPLTGAGTEAFF. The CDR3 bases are TGTGCCAGCAGTCCGCTAACAGGGGCGGGCACTGAAGCTTTCTTT.

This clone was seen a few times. CDR3 protein: CASSFSLAGYNEQFF. In DNA form, the CDR3 reads TGTGCCAGCAGCTTCAGTCTAGCGGGCTACAATGAGCAGTTCTTC. The chain has TRBV7-2 and TRBJ2-1, with 8 bases fitting TRBD2. The junction had 4 bases not matched to a gene; V was cut back by 3 bases and J by 3 bases. This CDR3 has 15 amino acids. Germline V gene data show CDR1 as SGHTA and CDR2 as FQGNSA.

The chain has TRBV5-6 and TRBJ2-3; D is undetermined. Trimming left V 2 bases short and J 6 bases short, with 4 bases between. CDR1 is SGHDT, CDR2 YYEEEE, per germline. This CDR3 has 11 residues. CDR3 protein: CASSFQDTQYF. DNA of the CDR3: TGTGCCAGCAGCTTTCAGGATACGCAGTATTTT.

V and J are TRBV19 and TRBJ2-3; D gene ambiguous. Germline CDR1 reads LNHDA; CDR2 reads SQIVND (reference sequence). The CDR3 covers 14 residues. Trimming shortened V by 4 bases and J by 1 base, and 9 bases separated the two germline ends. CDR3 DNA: TGTGCCAGTAGTAGCCCGGGTGGCACAGATACGCAGTATTTT. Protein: CASSSPGGTDTQYF.

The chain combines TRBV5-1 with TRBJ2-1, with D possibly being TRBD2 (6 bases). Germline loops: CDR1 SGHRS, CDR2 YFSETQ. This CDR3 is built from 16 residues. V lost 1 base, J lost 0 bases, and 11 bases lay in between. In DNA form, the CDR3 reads TGCGCCAGCAGCTTGCCTAGCGCCGGCTCCTACAATGAGCAGTTCTTC. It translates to CASSLPSAGSYNEQFF. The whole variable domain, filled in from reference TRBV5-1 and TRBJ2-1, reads KAGVTQTPRYLIKTRGQQVTLSCSPISGHRSVSWYQQTPGQGLQFLFEYFSETQRNKGNFPGRFSGRQFSNSRSEMNVSTLELGDSALYLCASSLPSAGSYNEQFFGPGTRLTVL.